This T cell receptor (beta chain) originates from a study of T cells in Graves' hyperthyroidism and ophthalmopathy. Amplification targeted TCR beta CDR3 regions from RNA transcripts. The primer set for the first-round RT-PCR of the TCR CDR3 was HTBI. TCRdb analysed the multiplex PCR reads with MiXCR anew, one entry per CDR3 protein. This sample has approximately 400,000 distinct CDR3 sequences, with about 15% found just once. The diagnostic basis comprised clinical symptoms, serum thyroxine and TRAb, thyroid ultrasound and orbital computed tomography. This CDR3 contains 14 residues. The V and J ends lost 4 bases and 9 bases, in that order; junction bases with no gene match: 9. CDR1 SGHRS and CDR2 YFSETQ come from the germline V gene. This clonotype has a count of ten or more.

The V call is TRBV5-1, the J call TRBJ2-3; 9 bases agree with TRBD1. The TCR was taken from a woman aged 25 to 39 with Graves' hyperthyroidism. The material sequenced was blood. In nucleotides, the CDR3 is TGCGCCAGCAGCCAGGGACAGGGTCAGGGGACGCAGTATTTT. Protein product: CASSQGQGQGTQYF.